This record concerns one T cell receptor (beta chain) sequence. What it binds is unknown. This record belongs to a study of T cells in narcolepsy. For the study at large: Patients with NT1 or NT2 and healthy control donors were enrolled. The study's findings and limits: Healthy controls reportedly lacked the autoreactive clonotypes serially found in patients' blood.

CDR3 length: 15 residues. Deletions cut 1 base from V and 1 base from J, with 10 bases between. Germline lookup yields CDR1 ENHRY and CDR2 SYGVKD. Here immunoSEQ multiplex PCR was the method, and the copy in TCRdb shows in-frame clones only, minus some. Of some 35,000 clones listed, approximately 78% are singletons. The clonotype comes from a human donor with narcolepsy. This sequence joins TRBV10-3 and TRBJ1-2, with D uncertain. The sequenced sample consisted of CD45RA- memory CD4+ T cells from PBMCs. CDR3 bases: TGTGCCATCAGTGAGTGGAGGGATGATAACTATGGCTACACCTTC. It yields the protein CAISEWRDDNYGYTF.